This T cell receptor (beta chain) emerged from a study of blood T cell repertoires in COVID-19. About the research overall: Both acute and convalescent COVID-19 samples were obtained from the United States, Italy and Spain. The analysed material was cDNA or gDNA that came from T cells, B-cell-depleted T cells, or PBMCs.

This CDR3 region has 14 residues. V lost 8 bases to trimming and J lost 4 bases; unmatched junction nucleotides: 5. From germline, CDR1 is SNHLY and CDR2 FYNNEI. Seattle cases were enrolled at active infection and followed longitudinally. Original handling: Nucleated cell number was recorded as an estimate derived from reference gene primer amplification. Libraries were prepared by immunoSEQ multiplex PCR; TCRdb keeps only in-frame clonotypes and omits some of them. V and J calls and clone size follow that table, whereas D and trimming were derived from the DNA. The table lists about 130,000 clones, over 85% of them singletons.

Source material: peripheral blood. The TCR originated in a man aged 55 to 70 with COVID-19, enrolled during active disease. This chain uses TRBV2 with TRBJ2-7; 13 bases agree with TRBD2. The CDR3 DNA sequence: TGTGCCAGCGGGGGACTAGCGGGATGGTACGAGCAGTACTTC. It specifies CASGGLAGWYEQYF.